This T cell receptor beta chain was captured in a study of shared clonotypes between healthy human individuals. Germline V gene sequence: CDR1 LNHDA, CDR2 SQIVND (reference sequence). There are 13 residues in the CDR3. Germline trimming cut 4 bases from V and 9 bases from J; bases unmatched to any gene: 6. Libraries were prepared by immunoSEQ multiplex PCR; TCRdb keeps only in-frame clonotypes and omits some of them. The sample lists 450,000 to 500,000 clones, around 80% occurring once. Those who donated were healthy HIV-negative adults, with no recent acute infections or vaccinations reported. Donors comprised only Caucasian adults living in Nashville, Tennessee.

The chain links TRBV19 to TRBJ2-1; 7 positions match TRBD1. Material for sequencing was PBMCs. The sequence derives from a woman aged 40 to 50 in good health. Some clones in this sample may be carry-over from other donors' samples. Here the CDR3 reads CASSTGTVVEQFF. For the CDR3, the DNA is TGTGCCAGTAGTACAGGGACAGTCGTTGAGCAGTTCTTC.